These 26 T cell receptor beta chains originate from one sample sequenced in a study of T-cell reconstitution after alpha-beta-depleted transplantation in children. Unique molecular identifiers were incorporated when the TCRbeta library was constructed. TCRdb redid the calling of the PCR reads with MiXCR, one entry per CDR3 protein. Of about 210,000 distinct CDR3 sequences in the sample, roughly 18% were seen once. The source material was PBMCs, mostly from graft donor cells, sampled 360 days after TCRalphabeta/CD19-depleted stem cell transplant. These receptor sequences come from a male patient between 2 and 10 years old who had a stem cell transplant for acute lymphoblastic leukemia, so the T cells may come from the graft donor.

This clonotype has only a few counts. The chain employs TRBV5-1 and TRBJ2-4, with TRBD1 matching 10 bases. CDR3 size: 14 residues. The germline gives CDR1 SGHRS, CDR2 YFSETQ. Trimming cost V 0 bases and J 8 bases; bases outside gene matches: 2. The CDR3 spells CASSLGDRGDIQYF. The CDR3 coding sequence is TGCGCCAGCAGCTTGGGGGACAGGGGTGACATTCAGTACTTC.

The chain has TRBV9 and TRBJ2-1; 8 nucleotides align to TRBD2. This CDR3 spans 17 amino acids. Germline values: CDR1 SGDLS, CDR2 YYNGEE. V shed 2 bases and J 8 bases; nucleotides not matched to a gene: 15. CDR3 sequence (DNA): TGTGCCAGCAGCGTCCCTTCTGGGCGGGGGGCCGTTGATGAGCAGTTCTTC. Amino acids: CASSVPSGRGAVDEQFF.

This clonotype was counted many times. V gene TRBV6-5 combines with J gene TRBJ2-7; 14 nucleotides agree with TRBD2. Per the germline V gene, CDR1 is MNHEY and CDR2 is SVGAGI. The length of the CDR3 is 15 residues. Germline trimming cut 5 bases from V and 5 bases from J; bases unmatched to any gene: 5. CDR3 nucleotide sequence: TGTGCCAGCAGTAGACTAGCGGGGGGGCCCCACGAGCAGTACTTC. Residues: CASSRLAGGPHEQYF.

This clonotype appeared a few times. The chain recombines TRBV9 with TRBJ2-7; perhaps D is TRBD1 or TRBD2 (5 bases each). CDR3 length equals 15 residues. Trimming took off 0 bases at V and 1 base at J, with 11 bases between the two ends. Germline loops: CDR1 SGDLS, CDR2 YYNGEE. The CDR3 protein is CASSVVPGSSYEQYF. In nucleotides, the CDR3 is TGTGCCAGCAGCGTAGTCCCAGGGAGTTCCTACGAGCAGTACTTC. The full variable domain, with the rest looked up from reference TRBV9 and TRBJ2-7, is DSGVTQTPKHLITATGQRVTLRCSPRSGDLSVYWYQQSLDQGLQFLIQYYNGEERAKGNILERFSAQQFPDLHSELNLSSLELGDSALYFCASSVVPGSSYEQYFGPGTRLTVT.

The chain carries TRBV4-1 and TRBJ1-2; the D gene is possibly TRBD1 (6 bases). Trimming left V 0 bases short and J 4 bases short, with 15 bases between. Germline CDR1 MGHRA, CDR2 YSYEKL. CDR3 length: 16 residues. CDR3 in DNA: TGCGCCAGCAGCCAAGAGTGGACAGCGAGGGGCTATGGCTACACCTTC. This codes for CASSQEWTARGYGYTF.

This chain connects TRBV20-1 to TRBJ2-1; D possibly corresponds to TRBD1 (6 bases). Germline V CDR1 and CDR2: DFQATT, SNEGSKA (reference sequence). With 3 bases removed from V and 6 bases from J, the gap between germline ends came to 9 bases. CDR3 length equals 12 residues. The CDR3 DNA reads TGCAGTGCTAGGAGGGGGATCAATGAGCAGTTCTTC. This gives the protein CSARRGINEQFF.

The chain carries TRBV7-2 and TRBJ1-2; D possibly corresponds to TRBD1 (6 bases). Trimming shortened V by 6 bases and J by 8 bases, and 19 bases separated the two germline ends. CDR1 is SGHTA, CDR2 FQGNSA, per germline. CDR3 size: 14 residues. CDR3: CASRSDSRGPGYTF. CDR3 bases: TGTGCCAGCAGATCGGACAGTAGAGGCCCCGGCTACACCTTC.

This clonotype was picked up a small number of times. The chain recombines TRBV12-3 or TRBV12-4 with TRBJ1-5; no firm D call. The CDR3 totals 13 residues. Trimming took off 6 bases at V and 7 bases at J, with 13 bases between the two ends. CDR3 bases: TGTGCCAGCAGCCCCGGGTCGCCCCAGCCCCAGCATTTT. It encodes CASSPGSPQPQHF.

The chain links TRBV18 to TRBJ2-7; weak D call: TRBD1 (5 bases). The CDR3 has 16 amino acids. The V end was cut by 1 base, the J end by 5 bases, with 18 bases between. Germline V lookup: CDR1 KGHSH, CDR2 LQKENI. The CDR3: CASSPLESRVGDEQYF. CDR3 nucleotide sequence: TGTGCCAGCTCACCACTGGAAAGCAGGGTAGGGGACGAGCAGTACTTC.

This clonotype showed up just a few times. This rearrangement joins TRBV7-2 to TRBJ1-1; maybe TRBD1 (6 bases). The CDR3 has 15 residues. V was pared by 5 bases and J by 4 bases, with 17 bases between. In germline, CDR1 is SGHTA, CDR2 FQGNSA. In DNA, the CDR3 is TGTGCCAGCAGCCCCACAACGGGGGGGGCCACTGAAGCTTTCTTT. Translating gives CASSPTTGGATEAFF.

The sample holds a few counts of this clonotype. V and J are TRBV12-3 or TRBV12-4 and TRBJ2-6; TRBD1 might be the D (5 bases). Trimming left V 6 bases short and J 4 bases short, with 19 bases between. The CDR3 totals 17 residues. The chain's CDR3 is CASRRRVITPGANVLTF. The CDR3, as DNA: TGTGCCAGCAGACGCAGGGTTATAACCCCGGGGGCCAACGTCCTGACTTTC.

This chain's CDR3 is CASSRWSGGRNTGELFF. The CDR3 DNA follows: TGTGCCAGCAGCCGGTGGTCCGGCGGGAGAAACACCGGGGAGCTGTTTTTT. The chain employs TRBV12-3 or TRBV12-4 and TRBJ2-2, with 7 nucleotides matching TRBD2. Germline trimming cut 6 bases from V and 2 bases from J; bases unmatched to any gene: 12. The CDR3 loop spans 17 amino acids.

At least ten counts were recorded for this clonotype. V is TRBV7-2 and J is TRBJ2-2, with TRBD1 matching over 9 bases. After removal of 6 bases from V and 5 bases from J, the junction contained 10 bases not matched to a gene. Germline loops: CDR1 SGHTA, CDR2 FQGNSA. This CDR3 is 16 amino acids long. CDR3 DNA: TGTGCCAGCAGGAGGGGTACAGGGGGCCCGACCGGGGAGCTGTTTTTT. This sequence encodes CASRRGTGGPTGELFF. Complete variable domain (other parts from reference TRBV7-2 and TRBJ2-2): GAGVSQSPSNKVTEKGKDVELRCDPISGHTALYWYRQSLGQGLEFLIYFQGNSAPDKSGLPSDRFSAERTGGSVSTLTIQRTQQEDSAVYLCASRRGTGGPTGELFFGEGSRLTVL.

This chain connects TRBV20-1 to TRBJ1-1, with 7 bases identical to TRBD1. Germline CDR1 and CDR2: DFQATT and SNEGSKA (reference sequence). V was pared by 0 bases and J by 5 bases, with 6 bases of the junction left unmatched. The CDR3 spans 14 residues. As DNA, the CDR3 is TGCAGTGCTAGAGATGTGCAGGGGGGGACTGAAGCTTTCTTT. Amino acids: CSARDVQGGTEAFF.

The chain employs TRBV7-6 and TRBJ1-5; D not certain. Germline loops: CDR1 SGHVS, CDR2 FNYEAQ. The CDR3 extends over 15 amino acids. Trimming took 2 bases from V and 3 from J, leaving 11 bases between them. The CDR3 nucleotides are TGTGCCAGCAGCTTACTCGACATGCCCAATCAGCCCCAGCATTTT. Protein sequence: CASSLLDMPNQPQHF.

The chain links TRBV6-5 to TRBJ1-2, with D tentatively TRBD1 (6 bases). V was pared by 2 bases and J by 4 bases, with 17 bases between. The CDR3 has 16 residues. CDR1 is MNHEY, CDR2 SVGAGI, per germline. The chain's CDR3 is CASSYHDRPVGYGYTF. CDR3 nucleotides: TGTGCCAGCAGTTACCATGACAGGCCGGTCGGCTATGGCTACACCTTC.

This clonotype was seen a few times. The J gene is TRBJ1-2, the V gene TRBV12-3 or TRBV12-4; TRBD1 might be the D (5 bases). The CDR3 runs 16 residues. V lost 2 bases and J 1 base, leaving 14 bases between the germline ends. CDR3 nucleotides: TGTGCCAGCAGTTTATACAGGACCCATCTTAACTATGGCTACACCTTC. Translating it yields CASSLYRTHLNYGYTF.

The chain recombines TRBV29-1 with TRBJ2-4, with D hard to call. Germline V gene lookup returns CDR1 SQVTM and CDR2 ANQGSEA. Trimming took 7 bases from V and 2 from J, leaving 18 bases between them. The CDR3 extends over 15 amino acids. The CDR3 loop is CSASLTSGPKNIQYF. The CDR3 coding sequence is TGCAGCGCCTCACTGACCAGTGGGCCCAAAAACATTCAGTACTTC.

This rearrangement joins TRBV7-2 to TRBJ1-1; the D gene is possibly TRBD1 (6 bases). Germline V gene lookup returns CDR1 SGHTA and CDR2 FQGNSA. This CDR3 spans 13 amino acids. V was cut by 5 bases and J by 5 bases, with 12 bases left in between. The CDR3 loop is CASSDTGRTEAFF. The CDR3 DNA sequence: TGTGCCAGCAGCGATACAGGGAGGACTGAAGCTTTCTTT. Full variable domain (rest looked up from reference TRBV7-2 and TRBJ1-1): GAGVSQSPSNKVTEKGKDVELRCDPISGHTALYWYRQSLGQGLEFLIYFQGNSAPDKSGLPSDRFSAERTGGSVSTLTIQRTQQEDSAVYLCASSDTGRTEAFFGQGTRLTVV.

The chain combines TRBV29-1 with TRBJ2-7; D possibly corresponds to TRBD2 (6 bases). The V gene's germline CDR1 is SQVTM and CDR2 ANQGSEA. This CDR3 spans 13 amino acids. V lost 6 bases, J lost 3 bases, and 15 bases lay in between. This chain's CDR3 is CSVISWGVYEQYF. CDR3 nucleotides: TGCAGCGTAATCTCTTGGGGGGTCTACGAGCAGTACTTC.

In its sample, this clonotype was seen a few times. The CDR3 region has the DNA TGTGCCACCAGGGGTTATGGGACTGAAGCTTTCTTT. This encodes CATRGYGTEAFF. V and J are TRBV24-1 and TRBJ1-1; D remains unclear. Trimming stripped 7 bases from V and 5 bases from J, with 10 bases between. The germline V gene has CDR1 KGHDR and CDR2 SFDVKD. The CDR3 covers 12 residues.

This clonotype turned up a few times. The chain links TRBV12-3 or TRBV12-4 to TRBJ1-2, with D uncertain. The CDR3 covers 15 residues. Between the trimmed V and J ends, which lost 2 bases and 1 base, there was a span of 11 bases. The chain's CDR3 is CASSLLAGLNYGYTF. CDR3 bases: TGTGCCAGCAGTTTATTGGCAGGACTTAACTATGGCTACACCTTC.

This clonotype was detected only a few times. V usage is TRBV29-1 and J usage is TRBJ2-5; D is perhaps TRBD2 (6 bases). The CDR3 length is 14 residues. V was shortened by 5 bases and J by 2 bases, with 15 bases between the two germline ends. Germline V gene data show CDR1 as SQVTM and CDR2 as ANQGSEA. CDR3 sequence (DNA): TGCAGCGTTAGGCGGACTACCTATCAAGAGACCCAGTACTTC. Residues: CSVRRTTYQETQYF.

This clonotype turned up a few times. This CDR3 is CASSFVDEQFF. The CDR3 DNA reads as TGCGCCAGCAGCTTTGTGGATGAGCAGTTCTTC. The chain has TRBV5-1 and TRBJ2-1; unclear D gene. Per germline, CDR1 SGHRS and CDR2 YFSETQ. V was shortened by 2 bases and J by 8 bases, with 5 bases between the two germline ends. The CDR3 is 11 residues long. The entire variable domain, with the rest obtained from reference TRBV5-1 and TRBJ2-1, is as follows: KAGVTQTPRYLIKTRGQQVTLSCSPISGHRSVSWYQQTPGQGLQFLFEYFSETQRNKGNFPGRFSGRQFSNSRSEMNVSTLELGDSALYLCASSFVDEQFFGPGTRLTVL.

The chain joins TRBV27 to TRBJ1-5; D possibly corresponds to TRBD1 (6 bases). CDR1 and CDR2 from the germline V gene are MNHEY and SMNVEV (reference sequence). CDR3 length: 15 residues. Trimming took off 5 bases at V and 7 bases at J, with 18 bases between the two ends. CDR3 sequence (DNA): TGTGCCAGCAGTACCAATCGGGGGGCTGAGCAGCCCCAGCATTTT. Translating it yields CASSTNRGAEQPQHF.

The chain links TRBV28 to TRBJ2-7; TRBD1 aligns across 9 bases. V was clipped by 6 bases and J by 1 base; unmatched bases: 10. The CDR3 loop spans 16 amino acids. Germline V gives CDR1 MDHEN, CDR2 SYDVKM. The CDR3 region is CASRTTGTGLSYEQYF. The CDR3 DNA is TGTGCCAGCAGAACTACCGGGACAGGGCTTTCCTACGAGCAGTACTTC.